The clone carrying this TCR beta chain occurred a few times. The junction and the germline gene differ at one end; a read error may be behind it. These data originate in a study of T-cell reconstitution after alpha-beta-depleted transplantation in children. Germline V gene lookup returns CDR1 SGHRS and CDR2 YFSETQ. CDR3 length: 17 residues. A TCRbeta library incorporating unique molecular identifiers was prepared. TCRdb passed the PCR reads through MiXCR, listing each CDR3 protein once. Of fewer than 550,000 distinct CDR3 sequences in the sample, approximately 11% were seen once. The TCR originated in a human donor who donated a stem cell graft to a child with acute myeloid leukemia. The genes are TRBV5-1 and TRBJ2-2, with 9 bases fitting TRBD1. The sample here was PBMCs from the stem cell graft donor, taken from the stem cell graft. CDR3 sequence reads: CASSLFGTGSNAGELFF. The CDR3 DNA is TGCGCCAGCAGCTTGTTCGGGACAGGGTCGAACGCCGGGGAGCTGTTTTTT.